Listed below are T cell receptor beta chains from one sample, sequenced in a study of identical twins. Via MiXCR, TCRdb re-called the 5' RACE reads, giving one row per CDR3 protein. The sample shows some 900,000 distinct CDR3 sequences, 9% to 15% of them seen only once. These data were also reused for a study on yellow fever vaccine responses in identical twins.

Material: PBMCs. These receptors came from a woman under 30 in good health. Both conserved end residues are part of each CDR3. Fields, in order: V gene, D gene, J gene, CDR3 protein. A D gene is named only where the DNA matches it firmly.

v_call: TRBV7-2
d_call: -
j_call: TRBJ2-7
cdr3_aa: CASSLSPGRAPYEQYF

v_call: TRBV11-2
d_call: -
j_call: TRBJ1-6
cdr3_aa: CASSRGQPNSPLHF

v_call: TRBV6-2/TRBV6-3
d_call: TRBD2
j_call: TRBJ2-3
cdr3_aa: CASSFPPLAGLRDTQYF

v_call: TRBV4-2
d_call: TRBD2
j_call: TRBJ2-7
cdr3_aa: CASSQFLAGESDYEQYF

v_call: TRBV25-1
d_call: -
j_call: TRBJ2-7
cdr3_aa: CASSASGRDPYEQYF

v_call: TRBV25-1
d_call: -
j_call: TRBJ2-7
cdr3_aa: CASRTRYF

v_call: TRBV7-9
d_call: TRBD2
j_call: TRBJ2-1
cdr3_aa: CASSLIGLAGGGEQFF

v_call: TRBV25-1
d_call: TRBD2
j_call: TRBJ2-1
cdr3_aa: CASSHPGLAGGPYNEQFF

v_call: TRBV27
d_call: TRBD1
j_call: TRBJ2-6
cdr3_aa: CASSFRDRGILSSGANVLTF

v_call: TRBV12-3/TRBV12-4
d_call: -
j_call: TRBJ1-5
cdr3_aa: CASRTGPINQPQHF

v_call: TRBV11-2
d_call: TRBD2
j_call: TRBJ2-1
cdr3_aa: CASSSFRWEAGRASTNEQFF

v_call: TRBV15
d_call: TRBD2
j_call: TRBJ2-1
cdr3_aa: CATSRGWTSGSDEQFF

v_call: TRBV20-1
d_call: -
j_call: TRBJ2-2
cdr3_aa: CSAFLQNTGELFF

v_call: TRBV6-1
d_call: -
j_call: TRBJ1-2
cdr3_aa: CASSPGFDYGYTF

v_call: TRBV12-3/TRBV12-4
d_call: TRBD2
j_call: TRBJ2-1
cdr3_aa: CASSPLLALPGNEQFF

v_call: TRBV29-1
d_call: -
j_call: TRBJ2-4
cdr3_aa: CSVEPLSALAKNIQYF

v_call: TRBV28
d_call: -
j_call: TRBJ2-7
cdr3_aa: CASSLPPGLQSDEQYF

v_call: TRBV12-3/TRBV12-4
d_call: -
j_call: TRBJ1-3
cdr3_aa: CASSSDLIDSGNTIYF

v_call: TRBV10-3
d_call: -
j_call: TRBJ2-5
cdr3_aa: CAISGGVSQETQYF

v_call: TRBV12-3/TRBV12-4
d_call: TRBD1
j_call: TRBJ1-2
cdr3_aa: CASSPGQGFYGYTF

v_call: TRBV24-1
d_call: TRBD1
j_call: TRBJ2-5
cdr3_aa: CATSDPDRGYEETQYF

v_call: TRBV13
d_call: TRBD1
j_call: TRBJ2-2
cdr3_aa: CASGRYRGRYTGELFF

v_call: TRBV28
d_call: TRBD2
j_call: TRBJ2-7
cdr3_aa: CASSLPGLADYEQYF

v_call: TRBV24-1
d_call: -
j_call: TRBJ2-2
cdr3_aa: CATSGGATGELFF

v_call: TRBV20-1
d_call: TRBD2
j_call: TRBJ2-3
cdr3_aa: CSGWTSGGTDTQYF